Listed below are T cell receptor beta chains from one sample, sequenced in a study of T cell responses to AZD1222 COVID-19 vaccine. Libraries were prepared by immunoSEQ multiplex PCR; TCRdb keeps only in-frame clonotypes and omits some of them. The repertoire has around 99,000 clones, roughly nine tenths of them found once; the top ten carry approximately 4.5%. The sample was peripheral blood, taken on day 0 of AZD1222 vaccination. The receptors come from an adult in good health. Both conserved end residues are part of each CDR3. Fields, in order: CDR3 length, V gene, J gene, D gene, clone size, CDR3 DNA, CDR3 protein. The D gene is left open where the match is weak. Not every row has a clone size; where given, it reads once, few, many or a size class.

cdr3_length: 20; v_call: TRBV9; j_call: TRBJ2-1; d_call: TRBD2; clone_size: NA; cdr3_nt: TGTGCCAGCAGCGTAACCCATGGAGATAGCGGGAGCGCGGCTTACAATGAGCAGTTCTTC; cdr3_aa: CASSVTHGDSGSAAYNEQFF
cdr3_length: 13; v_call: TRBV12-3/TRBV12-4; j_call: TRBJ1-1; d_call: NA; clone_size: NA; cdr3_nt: TGTGCCAGCAGCCCAGGCTCGCACACTGAAGCTTTCTTT; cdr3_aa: CASSPGSHTEAFF
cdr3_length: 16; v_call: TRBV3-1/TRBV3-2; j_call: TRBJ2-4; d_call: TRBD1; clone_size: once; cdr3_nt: TGTGCCAGCAGCCAAGGACCGACAGGGACGGCTCTCATTCAGTACTTC; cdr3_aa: CASSQGPTGTALIQYF
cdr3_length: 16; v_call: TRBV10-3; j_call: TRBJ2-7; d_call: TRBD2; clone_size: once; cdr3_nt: TGTGCCATCAGTGAATTTCTAGCGGGAAGCTCCTACGAGCAGTACTTC; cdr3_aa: CAISEFLAGSSYEQYF
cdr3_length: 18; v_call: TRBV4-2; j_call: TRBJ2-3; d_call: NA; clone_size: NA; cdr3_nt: TGTGCCAGCAGCCCCCAACCGTGGGCAGGGGATAGGGCAGATACGCAGTATTTT; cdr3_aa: CASSPQPWAGDRADTQYF
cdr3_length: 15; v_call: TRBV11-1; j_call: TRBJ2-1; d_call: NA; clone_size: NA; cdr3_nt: TGTGCCAGCAGTCTGGGGCAGGGTCCCGACAATGAGCAGTTCTTC; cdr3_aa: CASSLGQGPDNEQFF
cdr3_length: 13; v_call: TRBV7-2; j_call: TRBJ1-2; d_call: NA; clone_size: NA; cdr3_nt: TGTGCCAGCAGCAGGCCCGCGACAGGCGGCTACACCTTC; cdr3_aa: CASSRPATGGYTF
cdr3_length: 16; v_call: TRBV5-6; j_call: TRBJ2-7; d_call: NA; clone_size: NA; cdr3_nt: TGTGCCAGCAGCTCCTTATTTGCGGAGCGCTCCTACGAGCAGTACTTC; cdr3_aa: CASSSLFAERSYEQYF
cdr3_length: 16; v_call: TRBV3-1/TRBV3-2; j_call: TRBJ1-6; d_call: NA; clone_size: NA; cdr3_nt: TGTGCCAGCAGCCCCCCGGCAGGGGATTATAATTCACCCCTCCACTTT; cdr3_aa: CASSPPAGDYNSPLHF
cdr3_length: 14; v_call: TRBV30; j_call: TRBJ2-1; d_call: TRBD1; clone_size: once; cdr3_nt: TGTGCCTGGAGTGTATCATCCAGGGGGAATGAGCAGTTCTTC; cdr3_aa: CAWSVSSRGNEQFF
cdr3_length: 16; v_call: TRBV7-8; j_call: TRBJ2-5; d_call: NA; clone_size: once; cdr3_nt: TGTGCCAGCAGCTTAGCCCAAGGATCCCTCCAAGAGACCCAGTACTTC; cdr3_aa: CASSLAQGSLQETQYF
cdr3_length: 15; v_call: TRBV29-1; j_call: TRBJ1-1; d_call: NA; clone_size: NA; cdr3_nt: TGCAGCGTTGACGCTCCTGGGTGGGAGAGCACTGAAGCTTTCTTT; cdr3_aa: CSVDAPGWESTEAFF
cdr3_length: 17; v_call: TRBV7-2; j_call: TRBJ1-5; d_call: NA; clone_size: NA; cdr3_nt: TGTGCCAGCAGCTTAGGGGCGTTGACCACACTAGGACAGCCCCAGCATTTT; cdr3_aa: CASSLGALTTLGQPQHF
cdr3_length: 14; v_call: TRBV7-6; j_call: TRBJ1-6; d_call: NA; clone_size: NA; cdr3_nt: TGTGCCAGCAGCTCCCAGGGGTTCGATTCACCCCTCCACTTT; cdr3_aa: CASSSQGFDSPLHF
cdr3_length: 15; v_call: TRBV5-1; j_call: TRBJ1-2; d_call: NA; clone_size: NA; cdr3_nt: TGCGCCAGCAGCTTGCGCTCCGTTTGGGGATATGGCTACACCTTC; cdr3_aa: CASSLRSVWGYGYTF
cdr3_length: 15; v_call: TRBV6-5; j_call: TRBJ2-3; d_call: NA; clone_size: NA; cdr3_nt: TGTGCCAGCAGGGCCGCGGACAGTGCCGGTGATACGCAGTATTTT; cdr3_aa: CASRAADSAGDTQYF
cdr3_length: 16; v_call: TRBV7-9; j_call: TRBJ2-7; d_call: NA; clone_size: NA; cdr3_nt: TGTGCCAGCAGCTTAGCGGAGGGGCAGGGTTCCTACGAGCAGTACTTC; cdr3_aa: CASSLAEGQGSYEQYF
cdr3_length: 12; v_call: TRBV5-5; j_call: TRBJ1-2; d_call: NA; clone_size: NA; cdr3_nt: TGTGCCAGCAGCCCGCCCGACTATGGCTACACCTTC; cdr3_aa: CASSPPDYGYTF
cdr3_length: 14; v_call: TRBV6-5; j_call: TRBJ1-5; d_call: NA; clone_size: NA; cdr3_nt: TGTGCCAGCAGGGCAAGAGGTAGCAATCAGCCCCAGCATTTT; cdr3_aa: CASRARGSNQPQHF
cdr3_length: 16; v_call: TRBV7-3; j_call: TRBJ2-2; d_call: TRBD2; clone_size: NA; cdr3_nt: TGTGCCAGCAGCCTCAGACTAGCGGAAAACACCGGGGAGCTGTTTTTT; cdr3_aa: CASSLRLAENTGELFF
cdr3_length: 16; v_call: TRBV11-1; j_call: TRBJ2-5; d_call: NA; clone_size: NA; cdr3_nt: TGTGCCAGCAGCCGGAGACTCCTAGCTGACGAAGAGACCCAGTACTTC; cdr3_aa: CASSRRLLADEETQYF
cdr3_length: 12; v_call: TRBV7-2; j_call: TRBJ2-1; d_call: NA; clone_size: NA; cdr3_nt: TGTGCCAGCAGCTTTCGGACGGAACTTCAGTTCTTC; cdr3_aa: CASSFRTELQFF
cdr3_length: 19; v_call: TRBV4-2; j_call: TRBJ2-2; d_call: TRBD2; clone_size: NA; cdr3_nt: TGTGCCAGCAGCCAGTCGTTCTTGACTAGCGGAGTGAACACCGGGGAGCTGTTTTTT; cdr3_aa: CASSQSFLTSGVNTGELFF
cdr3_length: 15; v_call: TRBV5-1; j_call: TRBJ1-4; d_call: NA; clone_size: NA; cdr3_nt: TGCGCCAGCAGCTCGCAGTTGGCAACTAATGAAAAACTGTTTTTT; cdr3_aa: CASSSQLATNEKLFF
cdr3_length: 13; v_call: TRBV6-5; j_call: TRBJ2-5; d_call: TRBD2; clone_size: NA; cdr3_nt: TGTGCCAGCGGACTAGCGGGTGGGGAGACCCAGTACTTC; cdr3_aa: CASGLAGGETQYF
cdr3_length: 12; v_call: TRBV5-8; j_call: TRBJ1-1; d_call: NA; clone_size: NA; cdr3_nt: TGTGCCAGCACCTCTGGCTGGGGGGCCGCTTTCTTT; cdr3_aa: CASTSGWGAAFF
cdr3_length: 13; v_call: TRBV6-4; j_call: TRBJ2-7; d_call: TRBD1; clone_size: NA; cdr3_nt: TGTGCCAGCAGCCGGGACAGAGGATACGAGCAGTACTTC; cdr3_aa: CASSRDRGYEQYF
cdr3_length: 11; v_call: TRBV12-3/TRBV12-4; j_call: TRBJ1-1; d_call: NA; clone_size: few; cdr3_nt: TGTGCCAGCAGTGTGAACACTGAAGCTTTCTTT; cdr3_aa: CASSVNTEAFF
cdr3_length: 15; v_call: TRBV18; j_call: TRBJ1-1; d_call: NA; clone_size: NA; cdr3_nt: TGTGCCAGCTCACCAACGTCAGGGCTGGGCACTGAAGCTTTCTTT; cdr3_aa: CASSPTSGLGTEAFF
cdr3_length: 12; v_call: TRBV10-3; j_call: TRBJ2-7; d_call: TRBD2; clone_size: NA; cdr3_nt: TGTGCCATCGCCGGACTAGCGAACGAGCAGTACTTC; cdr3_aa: CAIAGLANEQYF
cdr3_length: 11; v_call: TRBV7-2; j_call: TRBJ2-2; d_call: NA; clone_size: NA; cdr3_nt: TGTGCCAGCAGCCCAACCGGGGAGCTGTTTTTT; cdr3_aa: CASSPTGELFF
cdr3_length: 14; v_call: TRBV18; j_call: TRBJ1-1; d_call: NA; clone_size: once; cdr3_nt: TGTGCCAGCACCGCAAAGGGGGGGAACACTGAAGCTTTCTTT; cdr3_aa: CASTAKGGNTEAFF
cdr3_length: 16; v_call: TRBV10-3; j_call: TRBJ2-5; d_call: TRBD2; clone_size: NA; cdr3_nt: TGTGCCATTGGGACTAGCGGGCCATTCTTCCAAGAGACCCAGTACTTC; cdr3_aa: CAIGTSGPFFQETQYF
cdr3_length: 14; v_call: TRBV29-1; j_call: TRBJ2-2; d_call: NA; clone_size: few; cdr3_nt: TGCAGCGTTGAAGATAAGAGGGGTACCGGGGAGCTGTTTTTT; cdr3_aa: CSVEDKRGTGELFF
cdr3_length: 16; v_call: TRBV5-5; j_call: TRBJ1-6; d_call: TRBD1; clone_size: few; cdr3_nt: TGTGCCAGCAGCAACCGACAGGGAAACTATAATTCACCCCTCCACTTT; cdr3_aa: CASSNRQGNYNSPLHF
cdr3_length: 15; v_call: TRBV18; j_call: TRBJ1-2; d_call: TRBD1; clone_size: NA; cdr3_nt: TGTGCCAGCTCACCAATGCAGGGGGTGTTTAATGGCTACACCTTC; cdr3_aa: CASSPMQGVFNGYTF
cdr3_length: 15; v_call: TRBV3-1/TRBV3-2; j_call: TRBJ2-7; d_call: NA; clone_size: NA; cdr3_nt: TGTGCCAGCAGCCAAGACGGCGGGAAGGACTACGAGCAGTACTTC; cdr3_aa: CASSQDGGKDYEQYF
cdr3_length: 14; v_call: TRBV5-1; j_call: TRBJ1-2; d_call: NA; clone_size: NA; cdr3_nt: TGCGCCAGCAGCGAGGCTTCGGACGGCTATGGCTACACCTTC; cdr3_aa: CASSEASDGYGYTF